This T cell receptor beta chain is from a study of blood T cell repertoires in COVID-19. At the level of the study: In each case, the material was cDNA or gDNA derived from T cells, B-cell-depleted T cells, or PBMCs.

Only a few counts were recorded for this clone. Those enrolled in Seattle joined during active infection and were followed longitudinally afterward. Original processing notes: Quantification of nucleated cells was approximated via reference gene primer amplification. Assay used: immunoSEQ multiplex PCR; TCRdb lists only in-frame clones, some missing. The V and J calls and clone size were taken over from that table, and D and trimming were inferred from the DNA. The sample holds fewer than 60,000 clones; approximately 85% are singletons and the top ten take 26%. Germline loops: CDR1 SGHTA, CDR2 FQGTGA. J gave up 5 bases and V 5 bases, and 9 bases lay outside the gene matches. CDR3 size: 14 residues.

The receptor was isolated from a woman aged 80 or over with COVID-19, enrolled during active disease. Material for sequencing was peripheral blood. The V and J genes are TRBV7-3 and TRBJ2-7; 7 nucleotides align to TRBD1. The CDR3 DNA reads TGTGCCAGCAGCCGCACCGGGACAGCGAACGAGCAGTACTTC. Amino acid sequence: CASSRTGTANEQYF.